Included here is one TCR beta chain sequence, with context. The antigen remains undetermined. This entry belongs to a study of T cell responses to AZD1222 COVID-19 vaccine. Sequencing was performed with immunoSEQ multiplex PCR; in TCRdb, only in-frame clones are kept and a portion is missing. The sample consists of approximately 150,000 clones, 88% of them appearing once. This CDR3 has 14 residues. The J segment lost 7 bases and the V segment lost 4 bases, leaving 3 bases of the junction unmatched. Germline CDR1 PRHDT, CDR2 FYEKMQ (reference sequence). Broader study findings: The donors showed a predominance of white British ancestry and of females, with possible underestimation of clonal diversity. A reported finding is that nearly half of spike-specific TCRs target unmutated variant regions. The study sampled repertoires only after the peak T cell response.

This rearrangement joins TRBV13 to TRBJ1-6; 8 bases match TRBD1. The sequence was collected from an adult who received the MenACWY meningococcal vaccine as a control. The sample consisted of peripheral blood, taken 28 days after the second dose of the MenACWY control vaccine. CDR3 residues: CASSSTGGNSPLHF. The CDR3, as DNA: TGTGCCAGCAGCTCTACAGGGGGAAATTCACCCCTCCACTTT.